The 18 T cell receptor beta chains below were found in one sample sequenced in a study of CD4 T cells in relation to SARS-CoV-2 and coronaviruses. Unexposed donor CD4+ T cells date from about 2011-2018, before the COVID-19 pandemic. Libraries were prepared by immunoSEQ multiplex PCR; TCRdb keeps only in-frame clonotypes and omits some of them. The table lists about 60,000 clones, approximately 94% of them singletons, with approximately 0.15% in the top ten. The sample taken for sequencing was naive CD4+ T cells from PBMCs. This sample's subset: naive CD4+ T cells isolated by negative enrichment. The receptors here all came from a human donor in good health.

This chain links TRBV28 with TRBJ2-2; D may be TRBD1 or TRBD2 (6 bases each). Per the germline V gene, CDR1 is MDHEN and CDR2 is SYDVKM. The CDR3 covers 15 residues. Trimming stripped 3 bases from V and 4 bases from J, with 12 bases between. For the CDR3, the DNA is TGTGCCAGCAGTTTTTCGGGGGCAGGCACCGGGGAGCTGTTTTTT. Its translation is CASSFSGAGTGELFF.

This chain uses TRBV30 with TRBJ2-7; 12 bases align to TRBD2. Germline lookup yields CDR1 GTSNPN and CDR2 SVGIG (reference sequence). V dropped 7 bases and J dropped 5; count of bases not matched to a gene: 15. The CDR3 runs 16 residues. The CDR3 DNA is TGTGCCTTCCTGACTAGCGGGGGCCGGAGGTTCGACGAGCAGTACTTC. This gives the protein CAFLTSGGRRFDEQYF.

The J gene is TRBJ1-5, the V gene TRBV20-1, with 7 bases aligning to TRBD1. CDR1 is DFQATT, CDR2 SNEGSKA, per germline (reference sequence). V shed 6 bases, J shed 2 bases, and the junction held 10 bases outside the gene matches. This CDR3 has 15 residues. CDR3 sequence: CSASQGVGGNQPQHF. The CDR3 DNA is TGCAGTGCCAGTCAGGGGGTGGGGGGCAATCAGCCCCAGCATTTT.

The rearrangement joins TRBV7-2 to TRBJ1-3, with 9 bases lining up with TRBD1. Trimming at V came to 4 bases and at J to 3 bases, leaving 7 bases not matched to a gene. CDR3 length: 16 amino acids. CDR1 and CDR2 (germline): SGHTA, FQGNSA. Here the CDR3 reads CASSSLQGALGNTIYF. Here the CDR3 DNA reads TGTGCCAGCAGCTCCTTACAGGGGGCGCTTGGAAACACCATATATTTT. Looking up the rest from reference TRBV7-2 and TRBJ1-3 gives the full variable domain: GAGVSQSPSNKVTEKGKDVELRCDPISGHTALYWYRQSLGQGLEFLIYFQGNSAPDKSGLPSDRFSAERTGGSVSTLTIQRTQQEDSAVYLCASSSLQGALGNTIYFGEGSWLTVV.

This chain links TRBV30 with TRBJ1-1, with D possibly matching TRBD1 (5 bases). CDR1 is GTSNPN and CDR2 is SVGIG in the germline V gene (reference sequence). This CDR3 is built from 13 residues. V lost 2 bases, J lost 1 base, and 8 bases lay in between. Here the CDR3 reads CAWSIQGNTEAFF. CDR3 bases: TGTGCCTGGAGTATCCAGGGGAACACTGAAGCTTTCTTT.

This clone turned up a few times. The chain has TRBV3-1 (or the pseudogene TRBV3-2) and TRBJ1-1, with no clear D. Germline V gene data show CDR1 as LGHDT and CDR2 as YNNKEL (reference sequence). The V end lost 7 bases, the J end lost 2 bases, and 14 bases lay between the germline ends. CDR3 length equals 14 residues. In nucleotides, the CDR3 is TGTGCCAGCAAAACGAACCCATCCAACACTGAAGCTTTCTTT. Protein: CASKTNPSNTEAFF.

This clone was counted between two and nine times. This chain joins TRBV27 and TRBJ2-1; possible D gene TRBD1, 6 bases. This CDR3 contains 14 residues. Trimming took 8 bases from V and 2 from J, leaving 13 bases between them. Germline V gives CDR1 MNHEY, CDR2 SMNVEV (reference sequence). The CDR3 protein is CASSPRGPYNEQFF. CDR3 coding DNA: TGTGCCAGCTCGCCCAGGGGCCCCTACAATGAGCAGTTCTTC.

V gene TRBV3-1 (or the pseudogene TRBV3-2) combines with J gene TRBJ2-1; no definite D call. CDR3 length: 11 amino acids. CDR1 is LGHDT and CDR2 is YNNKEL in the germline V gene (reference sequence). V was trimmed by 5 bases and J by 8 bases, leaving 7 bases between them. As DNA, the CDR3 is TGTGCCAGCAGCTTCCGCTATGAGCAGTTCTTC. Translated, it gives CASSFRYEQFF.

As concerns this clone: At the DNA level, this CDR3 is encoded by other sequences in the same sample as well. The chain is built from TRBV9 and TRBJ2-7; TRBD2 agrees at 7 bases. The ends lost 0 bases at V and 0 bases at J; junction bases unmatched: 3. Germline CDR1 reads SGDLS; CDR2 reads YYNGEE. This CDR3 has 15 residues. The CDR3 sequence: CASSVGGSTSYEQYF. The DNA of the CDR3 is TGTGCCAGCAGCGTAGGCGGGAGCACCTCCTACGAGCAGTACTTC.

The rearrangement joins TRBV4-1 to TRBJ1-6; no clear D gene. The CDR3 is made up of 15 amino acids. V shed 0 bases and J shed 10 bases, with 13 bases lying between them. Per the germline V gene, CDR1 is MGHRA and CDR2 is YSYEKL. As DNA, the CDR3 is TGCGCCAGCAGCCAAGATAAGATTAGAGGCTCACCCCTCCACTTT. Protein product: CASSQDKIRGSPLHF.

The chain employs TRBV9 and TRBJ1-4; 8 nucleotides agree with TRBD1. Losses at the gene ends were 0 bases for V and 0 bases for J; bases not matched to a gene: 4. Per the germline V gene, CDR1 is SGDLS and CDR2 is YYNGEE. The CDR3 loop spans 17 amino acids. CDR3 region: CASSVGQGSATNEKLFF. The CDR3 DNA sequence: TGTGCCAGCAGCGTAGGACAGGGGAGTGCAACTAATGAAAAACTGTTTTTT.

V and J are TRBV9 and TRBJ2-5; D call uncertain. V lost 0 bases to trimming and J lost 6 bases, with 12 bases between them. Germline V gives CDR1 SGDLS, CDR2 YYNGEE. The CDR3 totals 14 residues. Here the CDR3 reads CASSVVVGRKTQYF. The CDR3 nucleotides read TGTGCCAGCAGCGTAGTAGTGGGTCGGAAGACCCAGTACTTC.

The chain has TRBV5-1 and TRBJ2-5; D is possibly TRBD1 (7 bases). The CDR3 is made up of 15 amino acids. The germline V gene has CDR1 SGHRS and CDR2 YFSETQ. Trimming shortened V by 2 bases and J by 2 bases, and 13 bases separated the two germline ends. This CDR3 reads CASSLSQGGQETQYF. The CDR3 DNA is TGCGCCAGCAGCTTAAGTCAGGGGGGTCAAGAGACCCAGTACTTC.

The gene calls are TRBV5-1 and TRBJ2-4; 8 nucleotides agree with TRBD1. The CDR3 has 15 residues. The germline gives CDR1 SGHRS, CDR2 YFSETQ. Losses at the gene ends were 3 bases for V and 6 bases for J; bases not matched to a gene: 8. The CDR3 sequence: CASSSGQEYRNIQYF. CDR3 coding DNA: TGCGCCAGCAGCTCGGGACAGGAGTACCGAAACATTCAGTACTTC.

Here the CDR3 reads CASSEKVILTVADGYTF. CDR3 coding DNA: TGTGCCAGCAGTGAAAAGGTGATCCTTACAGTGGCAGATGGCTACACCTTC. The chain recombines TRBV2 with TRBJ1-2; no definite D call. CDR1 is SNHLY and CDR2 is FYNNEI in the germline V gene. The V and J ends lost 2 bases and 6 bases respectively, with 22 bases between them. The length of the CDR3 is 17 residues.

V usage is TRBV5-1 and J usage is TRBJ2-3; the D gene is possibly TRBD2 (6 bases). CDR3 length: 15 amino acids. V dropped 7 bases and J dropped 0 bases, with 15 bases sitting between them. CDR1 is SGHRS and CDR2 is YFSETQ in the germline V gene. The CDR3 is CASLEGQTSTDTQYF. The CDR3 nucleotides are TGCGCCAGCCTGGAGGGGCAGACTAGCACAGATACGCAGTATTTT. Based on the CDR3 plus reference TRBV5-1 and TRBJ2-3, the full variable domain is KAGVTQTPRYLIKTRGQQVTLSCSPISGHRSVSWYQQTPGQGLQFLFEYFSETQRNKGNFPGRFSGRQFSNSRSEMNVSTLELGDSALYLCASLEGQTSTDTQYFGPGTRLTVL.

This rearrangement joins TRBV5-1 to TRBJ2-7, with 7 bases that match TRBD1. The germline CDR1 and CDR2 sequences are SGHRS and YFSETQ. Unmatched junction bases numbered 4, after V lost 0 bases and J lost 1 base. The CDR3 contains 15 residues. The CDR3 nucleotides are TGCGCCAGCAGCTTGGGGACAGGCGTTTCCTACGAGCAGTACTTC. Translation: CASSLGTGVSYEQYF.

The chain links TRBV2 to TRBJ2-1, with D unresolved. Germline V gene sequence: CDR1 SNHLY, CDR2 FYNNEI. V was trimmed by 5 bases and J by 5 bases, leaving 7 bases between them. This CDR3 has 12 amino acids. This CDR3 is CASSYRDNEQFF. CDR3 in DNA: TGTGCCAGCAGTTACCGGGACAATGAGCAGTTCTTC. Combining the CDR3 with reference TRBV2 and TRBJ2-1 gives the whole variable domain EPEVTQTPSHQVTQMGQEVILRCVPISNHLYFYWYRQILGQKVEFLVSFYNNEISEKSEIFDDQFSVERPDGSNFTLKIRSTKLEDSAMYFCASSYRDNEQFFGPGTRLTVL.